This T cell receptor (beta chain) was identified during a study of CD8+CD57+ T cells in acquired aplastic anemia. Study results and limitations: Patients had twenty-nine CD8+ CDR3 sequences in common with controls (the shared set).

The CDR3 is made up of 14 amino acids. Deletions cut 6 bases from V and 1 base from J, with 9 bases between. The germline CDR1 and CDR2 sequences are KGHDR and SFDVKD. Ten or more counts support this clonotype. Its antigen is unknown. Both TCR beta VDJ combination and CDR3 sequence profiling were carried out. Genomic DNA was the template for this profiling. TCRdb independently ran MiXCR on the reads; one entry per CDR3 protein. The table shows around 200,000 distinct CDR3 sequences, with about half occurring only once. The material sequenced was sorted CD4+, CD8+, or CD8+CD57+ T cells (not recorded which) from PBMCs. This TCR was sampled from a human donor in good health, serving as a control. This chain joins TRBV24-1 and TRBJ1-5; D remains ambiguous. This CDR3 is CATSNTGSNQPQHF. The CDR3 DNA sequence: TGTGCCACCAGTAACACGGGGAGCAATCAGCCCCAGCATTTT.